This TCR beta chain stems from a study of cytomegalovirus exposure and HLA in healthy donors. Researchers ran the PCR with 60 Vbeta and 13 Jbeta primers. TCRdb keeps only in-frame clones here, not all; method: immunoSEQ multiplex PCR. The repertoire holds around 120,000 clones, 80% seen once, with under 1.2% in the top ten. V was pared by 4 bases and J by 14 bases, with 21 bases of the junction left unmatched. Germline lookup yields CDR1 SGHVS and CDR2 FQNEAQ. The length of the CDR3 is 17 residues. For this donor, CMV serostatus was not recorded. The sequencing input was PBMCs. This clonotype originated in a human donor in good health. V usage is TRBV7-8 and J usage is TRBJ2-1; 9 nucleotides line up with TRBD2. DNA for the CDR3: TGTGCCAGCAGCTCAACTCCGCTTGGCGGGGGGGAATCGCAGGAGTTCTTC. This sequence encodes CASSSTPLGGGESQEFF.